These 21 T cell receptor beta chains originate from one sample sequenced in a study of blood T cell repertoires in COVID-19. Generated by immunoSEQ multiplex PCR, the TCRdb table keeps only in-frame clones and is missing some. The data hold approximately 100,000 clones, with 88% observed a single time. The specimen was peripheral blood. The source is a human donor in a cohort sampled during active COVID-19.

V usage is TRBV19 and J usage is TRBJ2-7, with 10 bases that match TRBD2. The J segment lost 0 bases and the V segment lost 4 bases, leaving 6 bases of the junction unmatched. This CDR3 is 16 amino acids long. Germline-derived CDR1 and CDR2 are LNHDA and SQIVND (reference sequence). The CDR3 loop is CASSTAGGPSSYEQYF. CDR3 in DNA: TGTGCCAGTAGTACAGCGGGAGGGCCGTCCTCCTACGAGCAGTACTTC. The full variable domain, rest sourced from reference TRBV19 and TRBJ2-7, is DGGITQSPKYLFRKEGQNVTLSCEQNLNHDAMYWYRQDPGQGLRLIYYSQIVNDFQKGDIAEGYSVSREKKESFPLTVTSAQKNPTAFYLCASSTAGGPSSYEQYFGPGTRLTVT.

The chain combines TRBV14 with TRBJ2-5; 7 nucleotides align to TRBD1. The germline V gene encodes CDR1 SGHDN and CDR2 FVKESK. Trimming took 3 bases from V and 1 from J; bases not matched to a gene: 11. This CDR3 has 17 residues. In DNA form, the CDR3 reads TGTGCCAGCAGCCATCCGGGGACAGCCAACAGCCAAGAGACCCAGTACTTC. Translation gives CASSHPGTANSQETQYF.

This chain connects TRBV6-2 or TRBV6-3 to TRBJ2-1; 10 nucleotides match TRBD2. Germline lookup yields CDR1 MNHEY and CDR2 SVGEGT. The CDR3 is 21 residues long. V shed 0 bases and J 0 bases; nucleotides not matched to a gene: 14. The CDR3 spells CASSYSRLRTSGIDSYNEQFF. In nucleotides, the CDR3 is TGTGCCAGCAGTTACTCTCGTTTGAGGACTAGCGGCATTGACTCCTACAATGAGCAGTTCTTC.

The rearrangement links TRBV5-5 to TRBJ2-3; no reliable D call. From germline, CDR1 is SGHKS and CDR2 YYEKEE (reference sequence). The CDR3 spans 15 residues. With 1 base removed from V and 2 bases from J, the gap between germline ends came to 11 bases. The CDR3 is CASSLSRPLTDTQYF. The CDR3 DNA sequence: TGTGCCAGCAGCTTGTCCAGGCCCCTCACAGATACGCAGTATTTT.

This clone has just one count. CDR3 region: CATSRDWQGNTGELFF. DNA of the CDR3: TGTGCCACCAGCAGAGATTGGCAGGGGAACACCGGGGAGCTGTTTTTT. V usage is TRBV15 and J usage is TRBJ2-2; possible D gene TRBD1, 5 bases. The germline V and J ends were trimmed by 0 bases and 1 base, with 9 bases remaining between them. Germline loops: CDR1 LNHNV, CDR2 YYDKDF (reference sequence). The CDR3 consists of 16 residues.

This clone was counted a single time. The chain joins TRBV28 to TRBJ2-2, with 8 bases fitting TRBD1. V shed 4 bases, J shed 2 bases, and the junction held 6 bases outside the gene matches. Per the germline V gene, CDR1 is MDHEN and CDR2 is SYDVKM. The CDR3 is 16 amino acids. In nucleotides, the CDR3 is TGTGCCAGCAGTTACACAGGGGGGCCCAACACCGGGGAGCTGTTTTTT. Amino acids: CASSYTGGPNTGELFF.

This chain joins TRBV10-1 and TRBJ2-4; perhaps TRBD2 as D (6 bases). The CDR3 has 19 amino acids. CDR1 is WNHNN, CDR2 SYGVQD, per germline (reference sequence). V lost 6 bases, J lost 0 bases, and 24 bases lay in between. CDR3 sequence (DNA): TGCGCCAGCAGGGTAGCGGACCGCCTAGGCCCTCTAGCCAAAAACATTCAGTACTTC. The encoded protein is CASRVADRLGPLAKNIQYF.

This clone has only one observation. CDR3 sequence (DNA): TGCGCCAGCAGTGAGGTAGCGGGAGGCCTCAATGAGCAGTTCTTC. Its protein is CASSEVAGGLNEQFF. This chain joins TRBV10-1 and TRBJ2-1, with 10 bases aligning to TRBD2. Trimming at V came to 2 bases and at J to 6 bases, leaving 4 bases not matched to a gene. The CDR3 loop spans 15 amino acids. Germline V lookup: CDR1 WNHNN, CDR2 SYGVQD (reference sequence).

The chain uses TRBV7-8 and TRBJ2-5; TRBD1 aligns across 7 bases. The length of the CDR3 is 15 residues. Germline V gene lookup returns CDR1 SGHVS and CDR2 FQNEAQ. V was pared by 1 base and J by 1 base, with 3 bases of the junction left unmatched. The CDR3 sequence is CASSLVGDSQETQYF. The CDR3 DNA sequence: TGTGCCAGCAGCTTAGTGGGGGACAGCCAAGAGACCCAGTACTTC.

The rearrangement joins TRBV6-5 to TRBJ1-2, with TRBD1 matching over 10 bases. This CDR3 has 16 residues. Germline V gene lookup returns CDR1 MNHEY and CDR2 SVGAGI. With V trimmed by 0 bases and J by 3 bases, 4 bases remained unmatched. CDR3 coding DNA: TGTGCCAGCAGTTACTCCGGGACAGGGGCCCACTATGGCTACACCTTC. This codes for CASSYSGTGAHYGYTF.

This CDR3 is CASSPKQFNYGYTF. CDR3 in DNA: TGTGCCAGCTCACCCAAACAGTTTAACTATGGCTACACCTTC. The chain employs TRBV18 and TRBJ1-2; D remains unclear. The V end lost 3 bases, the J end lost 1 base, and 9 bases lay between the germline ends. Germline values: CDR1 KGHSH, CDR2 LQKENI. CDR3 length equals 14 residues.

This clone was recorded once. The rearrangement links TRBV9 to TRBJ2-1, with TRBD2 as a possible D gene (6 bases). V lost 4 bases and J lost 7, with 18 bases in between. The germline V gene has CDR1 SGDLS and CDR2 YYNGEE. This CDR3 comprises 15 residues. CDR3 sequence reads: CASSPGGPRVNEQFF. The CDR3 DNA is TGTGCCAGCAGCCCCGGGGGTCCGCGGGTGAATGAGCAGTTCTTC.

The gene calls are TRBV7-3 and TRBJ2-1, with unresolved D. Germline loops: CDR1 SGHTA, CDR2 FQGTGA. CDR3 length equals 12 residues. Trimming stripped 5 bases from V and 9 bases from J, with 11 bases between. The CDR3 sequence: CASSVNSGEQFF. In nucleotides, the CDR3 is TGTGCCAGCAGCGTAAATAGTGGTGAGCAGTTCTTC.

The CDR3 DNA is TGCGCCAGCAGCCAAGATTACAGGGACCCATCCAAGAACACTGAAGCTTTCTTT. This gives the protein CASSQDYRDPSKNTEAFF. The chain is built from TRBV4-3 and TRBJ1-1; a possible D gene is TRBD1 (6 bases). There are 18 residues in the CDR3. CDR1 is LGHNA, CDR2 YSLEER, per germline. V lost 0 bases and J lost 1, with 18 bases in between.

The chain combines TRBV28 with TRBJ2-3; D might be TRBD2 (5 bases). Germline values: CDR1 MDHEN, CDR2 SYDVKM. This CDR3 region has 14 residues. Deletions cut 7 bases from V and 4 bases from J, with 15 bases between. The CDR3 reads CASTPGGPPDTQYF. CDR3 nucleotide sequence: TGTGCCAGCACACCCGGAGGTCCCCCAGATACGCAGTATTTT. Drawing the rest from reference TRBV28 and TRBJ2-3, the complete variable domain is DVKVTQSSRYLVKRTGEKVFLECVQDMDHENMFWYRQDPGLGLRLIYFSYDVKMKEKGDIPEGYSVSREKKERFSLILESASTNQTSMYLCASTPGGPPDTQYFGPGTRLTVL.

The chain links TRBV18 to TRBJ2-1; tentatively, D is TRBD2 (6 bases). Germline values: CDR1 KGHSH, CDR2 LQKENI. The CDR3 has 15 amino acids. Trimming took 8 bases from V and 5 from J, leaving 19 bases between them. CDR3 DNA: TGTGCCAGCCGTTTGCCCTTAGCGGATAACAATGAGCAGTTCTTC. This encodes CASRLPLADNNEQFF.

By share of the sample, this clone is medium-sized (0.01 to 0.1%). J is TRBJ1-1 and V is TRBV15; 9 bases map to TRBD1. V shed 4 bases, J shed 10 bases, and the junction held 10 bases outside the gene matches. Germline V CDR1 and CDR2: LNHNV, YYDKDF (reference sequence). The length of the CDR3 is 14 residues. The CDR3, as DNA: TGTGCCACCAGCACGAGGACAGGGGTTTCCGGAGCTTTCTTT. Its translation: CATSTRTGVSGAFF.

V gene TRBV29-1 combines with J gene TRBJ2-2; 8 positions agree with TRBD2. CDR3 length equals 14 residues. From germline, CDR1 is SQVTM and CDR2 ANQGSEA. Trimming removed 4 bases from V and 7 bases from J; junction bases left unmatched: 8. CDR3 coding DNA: TGCAGCGTTGGTGGCGGGGGGCGCATCGGGGAGCTGTTTTTT. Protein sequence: CSVGGGGRIGELFF.

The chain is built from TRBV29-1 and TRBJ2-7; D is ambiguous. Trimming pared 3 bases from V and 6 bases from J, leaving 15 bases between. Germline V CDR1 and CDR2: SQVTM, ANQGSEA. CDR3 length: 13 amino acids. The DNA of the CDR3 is TGCAGCGTTGACCTGACTCCCTCGGGCGAGCAGTACTTC. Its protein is CSVDLTPSGEQYF.

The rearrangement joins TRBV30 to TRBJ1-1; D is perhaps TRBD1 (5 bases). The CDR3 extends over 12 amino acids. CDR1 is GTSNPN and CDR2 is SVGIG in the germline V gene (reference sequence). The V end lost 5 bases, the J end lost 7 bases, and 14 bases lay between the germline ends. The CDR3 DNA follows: TGTGCCTGGGGCCCGGGGGGGAGTGAAGCTTTCTTT. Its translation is CAWGPGGSEAFF.

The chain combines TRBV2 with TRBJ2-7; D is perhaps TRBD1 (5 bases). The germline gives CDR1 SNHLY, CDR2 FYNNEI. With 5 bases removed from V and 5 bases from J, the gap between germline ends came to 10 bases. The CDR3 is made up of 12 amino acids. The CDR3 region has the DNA TGTGCCAGCAGTTTAACAGGTAACGAGCAGTACTTC. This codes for CASSLTGNEQYF.